Sequencing of this T cell receptor (beta chain) was carried out in a study of cytomegalovirus exposure and HLA in healthy donors. Background on the study: Most donors, 80% to 90% of approximately 400 genotyped, fell in the Caucasian-associated ancestry cluster.

Both 60 Vbeta primers and 13 Jbeta primers went into the PCR. Produced via immunoSEQ multiplex PCR; TCRdb's table is partial and in-frame only. Of about 120,000 clones listed, more than 60% were seen once; the top ten hold roughly 2.5%. Overall study results and limits: Analyses of presence/absence relied on an assumption of roughly uniform sequencing depth across donors. Upon later analysis, HLA-associated TCR beta chains proved more clonally expanded than other, equally common chains. The investigators catalogued 164 TCR beta chains as cytomegalovirus-associated.

V shed 7 bases and J shed 3 bases, with 16 bases lying between them. The germline V gene has CDR1 LNHDA and CDR2 SQIVND (reference sequence). The CDR3 covers 15 residues. Of note for this clone: Antigen unknown.

The chain carries TRBV19 and TRBJ1-5, with no clear D. Source material: PBMCs. The source of this sequence is a female donor in good health and CMV-seronegative. CDR3: CASTTIGGPNQPQHF. The CDR3 DNA sequence: TGTGCCAGTACCACGATCGGAGGTCCCAATCAGCCCCAGCATTTT.